The subject of this entry is one T cell receptor beta chain. Its matching antigen is unknown. The data derive from a study of T cells in localized non-small cell lung cancer. Study observations and caveats: Uninvolved adjacent lung, not tumor, had the highest T cell clonality. Longer overall survival was associated with a higher density of T cells in the blood.

Germline CDR1 reads LNHDA; CDR2 reads SQIVND (reference sequence). Trimming took 3 bases from V and 6 from J; bases not matched to a gene: 8. The CDR3 spans 15 residues. The data were produced by immunoSEQ multiplex PCR, yet TCRdb's version contains in-frame clones alone and is incomplete. This sample has roughly 2,300 clones, with 24% found just once. This chain joins TRBV19 and TRBJ2-1; 7 nucleotides agree with TRBD2. Here the sequenced sample was lung tumor tissue, taken before any cancer treatment. The TCR comes from a woman between 40 and 69 years old with stage II lung adenocarcinoma. The CDR3 spells CASSMAASGGNEQFF. The CDR3, as DNA: TGTGCCAGTAGTATGGCGGCTAGCGGAGGCAATGAGCAGTTCTTC.